This TCR beta chain was identified during a study of blood T cell repertoires in COVID-19. Looking at the study overall: Samples taken during acute and convalescent COVID-19 were collected in the United States, Italy and Spain. T cells, B-cell-depleted T cells, or PBMCs provided the cDNA or gDNA that served as material.

Study processing details: Reference gene primer amplification gave nucleated cell count estimates. Sequenced by immunoSEQ multiplex PCR; TCRdb stores in-frame clones only, minus some. For V, J and clone size, that table is used; D and trimming come from the DNA. The sample has 43,000 or so clones, roughly nine tenths seen once. Looked up from germline, CDR1 is MNHEY and CDR2 is SMNVEV (reference sequence). The CDR3 is 15 residues long. V dropped 6 bases and J dropped 7; count of bases not matched to a gene: 7. The sequenced sample was peripheral blood. This TCR came from a woman of 80 years or more with active COVID-19. This chain links TRBV27 with TRBJ1-6; 9 bases are shared with TRBD1. The CDR3 nucleotides are TGTGCCAGCAGGGTCTGGACAGGGGTCAATTCACCCCTCCACTTT. This encodes CASRVWTGVNSPLHF.